A selection of T cell receptor beta chains follows, all from one sample in a study of cytomegalovirus exposure and HLA in healthy donors. Profiling relied on immunoSEQ multiplex PCR, and the TCRdb table lists in-frame clones only, not all of them. This sample has 100,000 to 150,000 clones, with around 80% found just once. The sequencing sample was made of PBMCs. These receptors came from a man aged 25 to 45 in good health and CMV-seronegative. The CDR3 runs from the conserved cysteine through the conserved F or W. Fields, in order: D gene, J gene, clone size, V gene, CDR3 protein, CDR3 DNA. A D gene is named only where the DNA matches it firmly. Expanded clones are given a class, and other clones once, few, many or no size at all.

D gene: .
J gene: TRBJ1-2
clone size: .
V gene: TRBV7-9
CDR3 protein: CASSPGRAGYGYTF
CDR3 DNA: TGTGCCAGCAGCCCCGGCAGGGCGGGGTATGGCTACACCTTC

D gene: TRBD1
J gene: TRBJ1-3
clone size: once
V gene: TRBV11-2
CDR3 protein: CASSLDGRDRPLSGNTIYF
CDR3 DNA: TGTGCCAGCAGCTTAGATGGCCGGGACAGGCCTCTCTCTGGAAACACCATATATTTT

D gene: TRBD1
J gene: TRBJ2-1
clone size: .
V gene: TRBV29-1
CDR3 protein: CSVGADRGHYNEQFF
CDR3 DNA: TGCAGCGTTGGGGCTGACAGGGGGCACTACAATGAGCAGTTCTTC

D gene: TRBD2
J gene: TRBJ2-1
clone size: few
V gene: TRBV7-9
CDR3 protein: CASSPSGGIYNEQFF
CDR3 DNA: TGTGCCAGCAGCCCTAGCGGGGGGATCTACAATGAGCAGTTCTTC

D gene: .
J gene: TRBJ2-4
clone size: .
V gene: TRBV2
CDR3 protein: CASSEGNRAQNIQYF
CDR3 DNA: TGTGCCAGCAGTGAAGGTAACAGGGCTCAAAACATTCAGTACTTC

D gene: TRBD1
J gene: TRBJ2-7
clone size: once
V gene: TRBV7-8
CDR3 protein: CASSFRSGGSTSYEQYF
CDR3 DNA: TGTGCCAGCAGCTTTCGGTCAGGGGGTTCGACCTCCTACGAGCAGTACTTC

D gene: TRBD1
J gene: TRBJ1-5
clone size: .
V gene: TRBV5-8
CDR3 protein: CASSLVPGGSGNQPQHF
CDR3 DNA: TGTGCCAGCAGCTTGGTCCCAGGGGGCTCTGGCAATCAGCCCCAGCATTTT

D gene: .
J gene: TRBJ2-3
clone size: .
V gene: TRBV2
CDR3 protein: CASVDRRGTDTQYF
CDR3 DNA: TGTGCCAGCGTCGACCGGAGGGGCACAGATACGCAGTATTTT

D gene: .
J gene: TRBJ1-2
clone size: .
V gene: TRBV5-8
CDR3 protein: CASSPVTAASNYGYTF
CDR3 DNA: TGTGCCAGCAGCCCGGTCACAGCCGCTTCTAACTATGGCTACACCTTC

D gene: .
J gene: TRBJ2-2
clone size: .
V gene: TRBV13
CDR3 protein: CASSPQRPNTGELFF
CDR3 DNA: TGTGCCAGCAGCCCCCAGCGACCGAACACCGGGGAGCTGTTTTTT

D gene: .
J gene: TRBJ1-4
clone size: few
V gene: TRBV4-3
CDR3 protein: CASSSEVGDYNEKLFF
CDR3 DNA: TGCGCCAGCAGCTCAGAGGTGGGAGACTATAATGAAAAACTGTTTTTT

D gene: .
J gene: TRBJ2-5
clone size: .
V gene: TRBV6-6
CDR3 protein: CASSYYETPSKETQYF
CDR3 DNA: TGTGCCAGCAGTTACTACGAGACACCTTCCAAGGAGACCCAGTACTTC

D gene: .
J gene: TRBJ2-3
clone size: once
V gene: TRBV5-5
CDR3 protein: CASSLESQTDTQYF
CDR3 DNA: TGTGCCAGCAGCTTGGAGTCTCAGACAGATACGCAGTATTTT

D gene: TRBD2
J gene: TRBJ2-3
clone size: .
V gene: TRBV10-1
CDR3 protein: CASSLGQRERDTDTQYF
CDR3 DNA: TGCGCCAGCAGTCTCGGTCAGCGGGAGAGAGACACAGATACGCAGTATTTT

D gene: TRBD1
J gene: TRBJ2-7
clone size: once
V gene: TRBV2
CDR3 protein: CASSEGTGLYEQYF
CDR3 DNA: TGTGCCAGCAGTGAAGGGACAGGTCTCTACGAGCAGTACTTC

D gene: TRBD2
J gene: TRBJ2-7
clone size: .
V gene: TRBV11-2
CDR3 protein: CASSLAPPGLAGGHEQYF
CDR3 DNA: TGTGCCAGCAGCTTAGCCCCACCGGGACTAGCGGGTGGTCACGAGCAGTACTTC

D gene: .
J gene: TRBJ1-1
clone size: .
V gene: TRBV30
CDR3 protein: CAWSVWGRDTEAFF
CDR3 DNA: TGTGCCTGGAGTGTGTGGGGCAGGGACACTGAAGCTTTCTTT

D gene: .
J gene: TRBJ2-2
clone size: few
V gene: TRBV11-3
CDR3 protein: CASSLEARESTNTGELFF
CDR3 DNA: TGTGCCAGCAGCTTAGAAGCCAGGGAATCAACGAACACCGGGGAGCTGTTTTTT

D gene: .
J gene: TRBJ1-4
clone size: .
V gene: TRBV5-1
CDR3 protein: CASSHGQTTNEKLFF
CDR3 DNA: TGCGCCAGCAGCCACGGACAGACAACTAATGAAAAACTGTTTTTT

D gene: .
J gene: TRBJ1-2
clone size: .
V gene: TRBV5-1
CDR3 protein: CASSLISGGYTF
CDR3 DNA: TGCGCCAGCAGCTTGATTTCTGGCGGCTACACCTTC

D gene: TRBD2
J gene: TRBJ2-2
clone size: .
V gene: TRBV7-2
CDR3 protein: CASSLVVVTSGGYTGELFF
CDR3 DNA: TGTGCCAGCAGCTTAGTCGTGGTCACTAGCGGGGGCTACACCGGGGAGCTGTTTTTT

D gene: .
J gene: TRBJ2-7
clone size: .
V gene: TRBV7-9
CDR3 protein: CASSLGHLSYEQYF
CDR3 DNA: TGTGCCAGCAGCTTGGGCCACCTATCCTACGAGCAGTACTTC

D gene: .
J gene: TRBJ2-6
clone size: .
V gene: TRBV18
CDR3 protein: CASSLSRDSGANGLTF
CDR3 DNA: TGTGCCAGCTCACTTTCCAGGGACTCTGGGGCCAACGGCCTGACTTTC

D gene: .
J gene: TRBJ1-6
clone size: .
V gene: TRBV19
CDR3 protein: CASSIKEGDSPLHF
CDR3 DNA: TGTGCCAGTAGTATTAAAGAGGGGGATTCACCCCTCCACTTT

D gene: .
J gene: TRBJ2-2
clone size: .
V gene: TRBV5-8
CDR3 protein: CASSLLGRQSGELFF
CDR3 DNA: TGTGCCAGCAGCTTGTTGGGGCGCCAGTCCGGGGAGCTGTTTTTT

D gene: .
J gene: TRBJ2-5
clone size: .
V gene: TRBV2
CDR3 protein: CASRGVQETQYF
CDR3 DNA: TGTGCCAGCAGAGGGGTTCAAGAGACCCAGTACTTC

D gene: .
J gene: TRBJ2-7
clone size: .
V gene: TRBV27
CDR3 protein: CASSWGGARAEQYF
CDR3 DNA: TGTGCCAGCAGTTGGGGTGGGGCCAGGGCCGAGCAGTACTTC

D gene: .
J gene: TRBJ1-6
clone size: .
V gene: TRBV6-5
CDR3 protein: CASIQGNSPLHF
CDR3 DNA: TGTGCCAGCATTCAGGGTAACTCACCCCTCCACTTT

D gene: .
J gene: TRBJ1-3
clone size: .
V gene: TRBV4-1
CDR3 protein: CASSWTESISGNTIYF
CDR3 DNA: TGCGCCAGCAGCTGGACAGAATCGATCTCGGGAAACACCATATATTTT

D gene: TRBD1
J gene: TRBJ1-2
clone size: .
V gene: TRBV28
CDR3 protein: CASSSSGQGNYGYTF
CDR3 DNA: TGTGCCAGCAGTTCCTCGGGACAGGGTAACTATGGCTACACCTTC

D gene: .
J gene: TRBJ2-2
clone size: once
V gene: TRBV5-1
CDR3 protein: CASSTGTYAGELFF
CDR3 DNA: TGCGCCAGCAGCACCGGGACATATGCCGGGGAGCTGTTTTTT

D gene: TRBD1
J gene: TRBJ2-5
clone size: .
V gene: TRBV15
CDR3 protein: CATSRDPGQSTPQYF
CDR3 DNA: TGTGCCACCAGCAGAGATCCGGGACAGTCCACGCCCCAGTACTTC

D gene: TRBD1
J gene: TRBJ1-4
clone size: .
V gene: TRBV2
CDR3 protein: CASKPPGQGNEKLFF
CDR3 DNA: TGTGCCAGCAAGCCACCGGGACAGGGTAATGAAAAACTGTTTTTT

D gene: TRBD2
J gene: TRBJ2-5
clone size: .
V gene: TRBV11-2
CDR3 protein: CASSLGGASGGVWEQYF
CDR3 DNA: TGTGCCAGCAGCTTAGGAGGGGCTAGCGGTGGGGTTTGGGAGCAGTACTTC

D gene: TRBD2
J gene: TRBJ2-3
clone size: .
V gene: TRBV5-4
CDR3 protein: CASSFWAGGTDTQYF
CDR3 DNA: TGTGCCAGCAGCTTCTGGGCGGGGGGCACAGATACGCAGTATTTT

D gene: TRBD1
J gene: TRBJ1-1
clone size: .
V gene: TRBV28
CDR3 protein: CASSFLDRGAMNTEAFF
CDR3 DNA: TGTGCCAGCAGTTTTTTGGACAGGGGAGCTATGAACACTGAAGCTTTCTTT

D gene: TRBD1
J gene: TRBJ2-7
clone size: once
V gene: TRBV2
CDR3 protein: CASSAGTGGYEQYF
CDR3 DNA: TGTGCCAGCAGTGCCGGGACAGGGGGCTACGAGCAGTACTTC

D gene: .
J gene: TRBJ2-1
clone size: .
V gene: TRBV30
CDR3 protein: CAWIQGVDYNEQFF
CDR3 DNA: TGTGCCTGGATCCAAGGGGTAGATTACAATGAGCAGTTCTTC

D gene: TRBD1
J gene: TRBJ2-1
clone size: few
V gene: TRBV5-1
CDR3 protein: CASSPATTGYYNEQFF
CDR3 DNA: TGCGCCAGCAGCCCGGCCACGACAGGGTACTACAATGAGCAGTTCTTC

D gene: .
J gene: TRBJ2-5
clone size: .
V gene: TRBV6-1
CDR3 protein: CASSDPWSRNGQYF
CDR3 DNA: TGTGCCAGCAGTGACCCATGGTCTAGGAACGGCCAGTACTTC

D gene: TRBD1
J gene: TRBJ2-3
clone size: .
V gene: TRBV6-4
CDR3 protein: CASRRQGVGTDTQYF
CDR3 DNA: TGTGCCAGCAGGAGACAGGGAGTCGGCACAGATACGCAGTATTTT

D gene: .
J gene: TRBJ1-1
clone size: .
V gene: TRBV6-1
CDR3 protein: CASSGRQLNTEAFF
CDR3 DNA: TGTGCCAGCAGTGGACGACAGTTGAACACTGAAGCTTTCTTT

D gene: .
J gene: TRBJ1-6
clone size: .
V gene: TRBV27
CDR3 protein: CASSFWGVGSPLHF
CDR3 DNA: TGTGCCAGCAGTTTTTGGGGGGTAGGTTCACCCCTCCACTTT

D gene: TRBD1
J gene: TRBJ1-1
clone size: .
V gene: TRBV5-5
CDR3 protein: CASSLAAGTGGRSGTEAFF
CDR3 DNA: TGTGCCAGCAGCTTGGCCGCCGGGACAGGGGGTAGGAGTGGCACTGAAGCTTTCTTT

D gene: TRBD2
J gene: TRBJ2-7
clone size: once
V gene: TRBV4-1
CDR3 protein: CASSQEERGPYEQYF
CDR3 DNA: TGCGCCAGCAGCCAAGAGGAGCGGGGGCCATACGAGCAGTACTTC

D gene: .
J gene: TRBJ1-2
clone size: few
V gene: TRBV27
CDR3 protein: CASSLSDRRYGYTF
CDR3 DNA: TGTGCCAGCAGTTTGTCGGACCGGAGGTATGGCTACACCTTC

D gene: TRBD1
J gene: TRBJ1-1
clone size: .
V gene: TRBV4-1
CDR3 protein: CASSQDSRGPTEAFF
CDR3 DNA: TGCGCCAGCAGCCAAGATTCCAGGGGGCCAACTGAAGCTTTCTTT

D gene: TRBD1
J gene: TRBJ1-1
clone size: once
V gene: TRBV4-2
CDR3 protein: CASSQDPGQGTEAFF
CDR3 DNA: TGTGCCAGCAGCCAAGATCCGGGACAGGGGACTGAAGCTTTCTTT

D gene: TRBD1
J gene: TRBJ1-3
clone size: .
V gene: TRBV7-9
CDR3 protein: CASSSRTGDRISGNTIYF
CDR3 DNA: TGTGCCAGCAGCTCGAGGACAGGTGACAGGATCTCTGGAAACACCATATATTTT

D gene: TRBD2
J gene: TRBJ2-1
clone size: .
V gene: TRBV5-1
CDR3 protein: CASSLVAVAGGACNEQFF
CDR3 DNA: TGCGCCAGCAGCTTGGTAGCCGTTGCGGGGGGGGCATGTAATGAGCAGTTCTTC

D gene: TRBD1
J gene: TRBJ1-1
clone size: .
V gene: TRBV10-3
CDR3 protein: CAIKFEGAKNTEAFF
CDR3 DNA: TGTGCCATCAAATTCGAGGGGGCGAAGAACACTGAAGCTTTCTTT

D gene: .
J gene: TRBJ1-3
clone size: .
V gene: TRBV7-2
CDR3 protein: CASSLVGGVSGNTIYF
CDR3 DNA: TGTGCCAGCAGCTTAGTCGGGGGGGTCTCTGGAAACACCATATATTTT

D gene: TRBD1
J gene: TRBJ1-1
clone size: .
V gene: TRBV7-9
CDR3 protein: CASKGQGARRNTEAFF
CDR3 DNA: TGTGCCAGCAAGGGACAGGGGGCGAGGCGGAACACTGAAGCTTTCTTT

D gene: TRBD1
J gene: TRBJ2-2
clone size: .
V gene: TRBV2
CDR3 protein: CASSDRGSTGELFF
CDR3 DNA: TGTGCCAGCAGTGACAGGGGGAGTACCGGGGAGCTGTTTTTT

D gene: TRBD1
J gene: TRBJ1-4
clone size: .
V gene: TRBV7-8
CDR3 protein: CASSSPGQGATNEKLFF
CDR3 DNA: TGTGCCAGCAGCTCGCCGGGACAGGGGGCAACTAATGAAAAACTGTTTTTT